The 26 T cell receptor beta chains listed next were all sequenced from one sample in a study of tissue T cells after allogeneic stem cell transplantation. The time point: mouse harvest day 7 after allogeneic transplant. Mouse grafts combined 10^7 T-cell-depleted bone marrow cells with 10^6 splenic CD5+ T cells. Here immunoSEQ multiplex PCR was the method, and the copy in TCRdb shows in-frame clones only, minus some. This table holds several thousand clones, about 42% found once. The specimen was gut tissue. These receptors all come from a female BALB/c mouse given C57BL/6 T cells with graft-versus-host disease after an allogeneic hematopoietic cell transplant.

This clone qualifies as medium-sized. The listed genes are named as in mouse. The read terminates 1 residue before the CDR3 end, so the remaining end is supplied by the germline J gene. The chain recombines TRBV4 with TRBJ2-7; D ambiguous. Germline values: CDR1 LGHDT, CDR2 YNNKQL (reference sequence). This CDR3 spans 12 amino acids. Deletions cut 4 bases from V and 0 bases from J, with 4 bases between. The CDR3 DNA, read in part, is TGTGCCAGCAGCTCCAGCTCCTATGAACAGTAC. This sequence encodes CASSSSSYEQY. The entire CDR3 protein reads CASSSSSYEQYF.

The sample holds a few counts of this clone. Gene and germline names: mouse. CDR3 DNA, as far as it was read: TGTGCCAGCAGTCTCGGGACAGGGACCTATGAACAGTAC. This gives the protein CASSLGTGTYEQY. The whole CDR3 reads CASSLGTGTYEQYF. J is TRBJ2-7 and V is TRBV26; 9 nucleotides line up with TRBD1. The CDR3 end is not reached by the read, which stops 1 residue before it; the germline J gene fills it in. The CDR3 loop spans 14 amino acids. Per germline, CDR1 KGHPV and CDR2 FQNQEV (reference sequence). The V segment lost 3 bases and the J segment 2 bases; nucleotides outside the gene matches: 2. Based on the CDR3 plus reference TRBV26 and TRBJ2-7, the full variable domain is NSKVIQTPRYLVKGQGQKAKMRCIPEKGHPVVFWYQQNKNNEFKFLINFQNQEVLQQIDMTEKRFSAECPSNSPCSLEIQSSEAGDSALYLCASSLGTGTYEQYFGPGTRLTVL.

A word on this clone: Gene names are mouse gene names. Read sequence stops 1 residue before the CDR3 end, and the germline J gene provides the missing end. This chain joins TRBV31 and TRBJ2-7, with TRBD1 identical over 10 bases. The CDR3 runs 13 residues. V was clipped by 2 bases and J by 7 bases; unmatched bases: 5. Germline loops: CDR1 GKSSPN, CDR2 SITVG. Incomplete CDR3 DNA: TGTGCCTGGAGTGGGGACAGGGGAGGAGAACAGTAC. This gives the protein CAWSGDRGGEQY. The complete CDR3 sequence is CAWSGDRGGEQYF.

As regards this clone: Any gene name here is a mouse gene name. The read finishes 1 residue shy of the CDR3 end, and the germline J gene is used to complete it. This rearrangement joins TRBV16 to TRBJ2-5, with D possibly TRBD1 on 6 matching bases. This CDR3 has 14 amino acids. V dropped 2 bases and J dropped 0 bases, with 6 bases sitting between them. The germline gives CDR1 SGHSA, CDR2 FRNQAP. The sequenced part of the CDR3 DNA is TGTGCAAGCAGCTTACAGGGGAACCAAGACACCCAGTAC. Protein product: CASSLQGNQDTQY. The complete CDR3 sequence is CASSLQGNQDTQYF.

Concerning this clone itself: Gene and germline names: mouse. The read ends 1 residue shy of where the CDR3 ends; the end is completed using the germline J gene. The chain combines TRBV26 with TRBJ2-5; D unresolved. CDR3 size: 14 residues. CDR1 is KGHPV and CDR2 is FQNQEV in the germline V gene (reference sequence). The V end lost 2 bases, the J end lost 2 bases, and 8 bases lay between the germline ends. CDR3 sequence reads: CASSLPGIQDTQYF. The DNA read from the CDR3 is TGTGCCAGCAGTCTGCCGGGGATCCAAGACACCCAGTAC.

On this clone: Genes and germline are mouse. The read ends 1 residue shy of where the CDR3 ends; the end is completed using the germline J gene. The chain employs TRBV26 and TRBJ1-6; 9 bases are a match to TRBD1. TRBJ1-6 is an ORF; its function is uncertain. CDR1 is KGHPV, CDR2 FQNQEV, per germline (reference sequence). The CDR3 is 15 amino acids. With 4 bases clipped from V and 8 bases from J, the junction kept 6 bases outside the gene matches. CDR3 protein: CASSPPGQGYSPLYF. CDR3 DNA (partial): TGTGCCAGCAGTCCGCCGGGACAGGGATATTCGCCCCTCTAC.

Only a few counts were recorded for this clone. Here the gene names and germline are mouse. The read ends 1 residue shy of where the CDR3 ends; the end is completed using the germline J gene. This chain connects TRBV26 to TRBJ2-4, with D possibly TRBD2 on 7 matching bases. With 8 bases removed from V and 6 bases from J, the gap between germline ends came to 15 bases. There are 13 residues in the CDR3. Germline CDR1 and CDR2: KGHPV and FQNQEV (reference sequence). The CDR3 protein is CASSLRGANTLYF. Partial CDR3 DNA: TGTGCCAGCTCCCTTAGGGGGGCGAACACCTTGTAC.

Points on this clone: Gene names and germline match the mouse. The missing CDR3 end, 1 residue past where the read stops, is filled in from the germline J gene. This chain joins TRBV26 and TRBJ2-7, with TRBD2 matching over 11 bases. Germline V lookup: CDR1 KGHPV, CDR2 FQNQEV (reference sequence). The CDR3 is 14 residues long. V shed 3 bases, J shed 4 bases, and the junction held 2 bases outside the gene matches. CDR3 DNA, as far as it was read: TGTGCCAGCAGTCTCTGGACTGGGGGGTATGAACAGTAC. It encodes CASSLWTGGYEQY. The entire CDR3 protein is CASSLWTGGYEQYF.

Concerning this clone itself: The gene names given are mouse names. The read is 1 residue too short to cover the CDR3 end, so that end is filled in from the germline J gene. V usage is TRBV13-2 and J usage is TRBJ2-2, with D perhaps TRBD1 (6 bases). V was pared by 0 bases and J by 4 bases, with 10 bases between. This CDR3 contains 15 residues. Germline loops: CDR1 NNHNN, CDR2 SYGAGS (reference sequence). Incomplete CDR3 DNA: TGTGCCAGCGGTGATGCAGGGGAGGGCACCGGGCAGCTCTAC. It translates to CASGDAGEGTGQLY. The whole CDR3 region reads CASGDAGEGTGQLYF.

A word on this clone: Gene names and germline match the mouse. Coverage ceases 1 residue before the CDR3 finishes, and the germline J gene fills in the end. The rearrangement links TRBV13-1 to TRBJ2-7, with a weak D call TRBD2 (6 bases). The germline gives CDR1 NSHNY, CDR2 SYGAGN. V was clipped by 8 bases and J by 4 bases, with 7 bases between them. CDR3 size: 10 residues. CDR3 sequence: CARTGYEQYF. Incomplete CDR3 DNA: TGTGCCAGAACTGGGTATGAACAGTAC.

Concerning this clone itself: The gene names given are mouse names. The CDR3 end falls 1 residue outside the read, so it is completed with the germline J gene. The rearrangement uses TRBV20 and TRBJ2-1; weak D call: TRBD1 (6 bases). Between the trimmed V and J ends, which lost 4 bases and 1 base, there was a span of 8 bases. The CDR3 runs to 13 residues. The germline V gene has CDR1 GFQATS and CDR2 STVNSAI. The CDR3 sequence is CGAKTGNYAEQFF. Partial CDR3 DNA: TGTGGTGCTAAAACAGGGAACTATGCTGAGCAGTTC.

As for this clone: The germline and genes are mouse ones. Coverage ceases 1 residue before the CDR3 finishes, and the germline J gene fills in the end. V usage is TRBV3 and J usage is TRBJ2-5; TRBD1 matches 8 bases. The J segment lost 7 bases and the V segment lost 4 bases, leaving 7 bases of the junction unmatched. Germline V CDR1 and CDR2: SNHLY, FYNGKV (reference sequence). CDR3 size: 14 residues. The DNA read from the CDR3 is TGTGCCAGCAGCTCTACAGGGGGAGGAAACACCCAGTAC. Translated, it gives CASSSTGGGNTQY. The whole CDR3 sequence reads CASSSTGGGNTQYF.

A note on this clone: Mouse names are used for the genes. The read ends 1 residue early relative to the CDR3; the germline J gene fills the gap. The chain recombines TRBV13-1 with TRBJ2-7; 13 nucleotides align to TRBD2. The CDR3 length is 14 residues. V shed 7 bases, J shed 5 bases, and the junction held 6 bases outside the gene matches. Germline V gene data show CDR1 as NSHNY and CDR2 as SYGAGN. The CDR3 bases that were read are TGTGCCAGCGGACTGGGGGGGCGAGTAGATGAACAGTAC. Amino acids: CASGLGGRVDEQY. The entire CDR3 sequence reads CASGLGGRVDEQYF.

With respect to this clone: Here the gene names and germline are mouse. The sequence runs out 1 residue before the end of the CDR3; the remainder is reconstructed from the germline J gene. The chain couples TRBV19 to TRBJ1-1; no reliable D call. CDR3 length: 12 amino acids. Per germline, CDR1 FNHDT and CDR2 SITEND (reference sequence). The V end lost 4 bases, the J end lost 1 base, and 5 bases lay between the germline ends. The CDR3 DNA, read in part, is TGTGCCAGCAGTTTCAGGAACACAGAAGTCTTC. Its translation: CASSFRNTEVF. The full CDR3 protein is CASSFRNTEVFF.

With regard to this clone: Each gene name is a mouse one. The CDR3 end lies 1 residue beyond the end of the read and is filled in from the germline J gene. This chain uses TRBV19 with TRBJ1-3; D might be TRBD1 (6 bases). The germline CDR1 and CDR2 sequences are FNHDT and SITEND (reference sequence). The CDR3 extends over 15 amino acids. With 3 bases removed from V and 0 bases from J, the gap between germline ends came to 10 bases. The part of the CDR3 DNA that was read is TGTGCCAGCAGTACCGGGACACCTTCTGGAAATACGCTCTAT. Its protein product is CASSTGTPSGNTLY. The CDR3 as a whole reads CASSTGTPSGNTLYF.

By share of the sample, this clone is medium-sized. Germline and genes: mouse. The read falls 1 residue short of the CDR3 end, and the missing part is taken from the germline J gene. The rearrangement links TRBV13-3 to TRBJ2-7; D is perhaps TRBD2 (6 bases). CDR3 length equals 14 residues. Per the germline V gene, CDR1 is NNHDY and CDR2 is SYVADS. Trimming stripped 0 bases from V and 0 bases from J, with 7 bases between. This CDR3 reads CASSDGGVSYEQYF. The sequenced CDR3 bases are TGTGCCAGCAGTGATGGGGGGGTCTCCTATGAACAGTAC.

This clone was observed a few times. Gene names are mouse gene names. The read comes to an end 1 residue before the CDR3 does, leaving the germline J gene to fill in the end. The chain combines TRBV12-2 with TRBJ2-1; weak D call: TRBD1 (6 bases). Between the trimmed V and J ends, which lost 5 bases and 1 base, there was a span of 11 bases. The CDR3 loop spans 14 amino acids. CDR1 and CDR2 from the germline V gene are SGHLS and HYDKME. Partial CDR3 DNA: TGTGCCAGCTGTCCCGGGACAAACTATGCTGAGCAGTTC. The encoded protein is CASCPGTNYAEQF. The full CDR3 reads CASCPGTNYAEQFF.

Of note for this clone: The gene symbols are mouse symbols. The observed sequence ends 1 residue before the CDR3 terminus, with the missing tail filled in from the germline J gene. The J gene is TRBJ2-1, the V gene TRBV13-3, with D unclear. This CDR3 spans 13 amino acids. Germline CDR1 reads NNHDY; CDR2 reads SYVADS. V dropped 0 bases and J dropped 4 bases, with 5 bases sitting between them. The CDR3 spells CASSDDGYAEQFF. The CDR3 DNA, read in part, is TGTGCCAGCAGTGATGATGGGTATGCTGAGCAGTTC.

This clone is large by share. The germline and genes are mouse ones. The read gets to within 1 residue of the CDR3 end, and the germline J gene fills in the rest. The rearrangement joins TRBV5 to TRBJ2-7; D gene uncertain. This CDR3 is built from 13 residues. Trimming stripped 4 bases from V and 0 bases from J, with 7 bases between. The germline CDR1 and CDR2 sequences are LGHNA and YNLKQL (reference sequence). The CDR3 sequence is CASSLDDSYEQYF. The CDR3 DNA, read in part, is TGTGCCAGCAGCCTGGATGACTCCTATGAACAGTAC.

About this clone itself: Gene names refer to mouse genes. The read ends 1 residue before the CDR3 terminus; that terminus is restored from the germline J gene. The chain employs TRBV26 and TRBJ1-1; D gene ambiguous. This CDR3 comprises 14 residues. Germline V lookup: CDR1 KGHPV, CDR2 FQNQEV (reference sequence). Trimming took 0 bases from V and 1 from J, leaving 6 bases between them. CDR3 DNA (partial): TGTGCCAGCAGTCTGTCTTGGGGAAACACAGAAGTCTTC. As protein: CASSLSWGNTEVF. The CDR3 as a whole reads CASSLSWGNTEVFF.

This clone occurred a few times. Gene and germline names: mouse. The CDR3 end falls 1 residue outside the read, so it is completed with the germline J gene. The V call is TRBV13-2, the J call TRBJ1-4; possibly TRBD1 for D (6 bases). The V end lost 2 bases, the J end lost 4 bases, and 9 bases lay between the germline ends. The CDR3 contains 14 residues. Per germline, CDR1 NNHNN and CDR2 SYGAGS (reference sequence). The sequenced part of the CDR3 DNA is TGTGCCAGCGGTGACAGGGGAGGCAACGAAAGATTATTT. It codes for CASGDRGGNERLF. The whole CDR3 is CASGDRGGNERLFF.

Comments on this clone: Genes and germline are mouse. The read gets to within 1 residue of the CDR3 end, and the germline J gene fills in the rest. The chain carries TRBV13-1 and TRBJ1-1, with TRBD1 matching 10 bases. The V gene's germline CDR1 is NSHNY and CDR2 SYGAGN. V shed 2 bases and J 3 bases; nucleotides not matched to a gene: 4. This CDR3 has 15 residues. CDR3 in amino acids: CASSETGGADTEVFF. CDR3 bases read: TGTGCCAGCAGTGAGACAGGGGGCGCGGACACAGAAGTCTTC.

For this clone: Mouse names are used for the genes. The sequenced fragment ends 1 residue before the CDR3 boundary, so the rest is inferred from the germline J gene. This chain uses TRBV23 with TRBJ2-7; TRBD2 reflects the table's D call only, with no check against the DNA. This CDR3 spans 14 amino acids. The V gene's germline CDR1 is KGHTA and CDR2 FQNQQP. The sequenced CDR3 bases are TGCTCCAGCAGTGGACTGGGGGGGCGGAGTGAACAGTAC. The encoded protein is CSSSGLGGRSEQY. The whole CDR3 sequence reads CSSSGLGGRSEQYF.

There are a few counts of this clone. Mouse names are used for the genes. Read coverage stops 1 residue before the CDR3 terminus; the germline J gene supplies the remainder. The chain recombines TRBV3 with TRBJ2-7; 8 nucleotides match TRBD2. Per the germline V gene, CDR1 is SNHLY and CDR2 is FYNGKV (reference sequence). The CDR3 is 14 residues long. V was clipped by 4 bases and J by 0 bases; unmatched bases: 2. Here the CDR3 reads CASSSWGVSYEQYF. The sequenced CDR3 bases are TGTGCCAGCAGCTCCTGGGGGGTCTCCTATGAACAGTAC.

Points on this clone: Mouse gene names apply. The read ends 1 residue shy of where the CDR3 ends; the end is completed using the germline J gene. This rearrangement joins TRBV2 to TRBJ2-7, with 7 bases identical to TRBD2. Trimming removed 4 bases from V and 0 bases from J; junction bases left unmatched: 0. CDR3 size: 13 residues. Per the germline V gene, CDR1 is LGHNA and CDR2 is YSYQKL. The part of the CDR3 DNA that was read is TGTGCCAGCAGCCTGGGGGGCTCCTATGAACAGTAC. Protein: CASSLGGSYEQY. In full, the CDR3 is CASSLGGSYEQYF.

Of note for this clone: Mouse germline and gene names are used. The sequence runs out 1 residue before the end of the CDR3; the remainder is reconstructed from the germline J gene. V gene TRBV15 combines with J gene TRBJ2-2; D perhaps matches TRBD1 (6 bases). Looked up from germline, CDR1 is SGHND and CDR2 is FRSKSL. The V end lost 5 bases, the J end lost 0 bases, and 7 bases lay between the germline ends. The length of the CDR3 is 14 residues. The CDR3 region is CASSPGANTGQLYF. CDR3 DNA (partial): TGTGCCAGCAGTCCAGGGGCAAACACCGGGCAGCTCTAC.